This T cell receptor (beta chain) was obtained from a study of T cells in pancreatic ductal adenocarcinoma. Surgery without prior neoadjuvant therapy was the treatment of the selected pancreatic ductal adenocarcinoma patients. V was clipped by 7 bases and J by 2 bases; unmatched bases: 1. The CDR3 extends over 12 amino acids. Germline V gene data show CDR1 as SGHRS and CDR2 as YFSETQ. Concerning this clone itself: Its antigen is unidentified.

Clones were read by immunoSEQ multiplex PCR, and TCRdb kept only the in-frame ones, dropping some. The sample consists of roughly 100,000 clones, about 95% of them appearing once. General study points: The resected pancreatic cancer cohort was biased toward the minority with early-stage disease. Blood clonality (roughly 0.07) did not differ significantly from tumor (roughly 0.1). Enrichment of CD45RO+ effector over naive T cells in tumors may bias clonality. Blood had more productive templates and 6 to 9-fold more unique clonotypes than tumor.

What was sequenced was PBMCs. This clonotype was sampled from a human donor with pancreatic ductal adenocarcinoma. J is TRBJ2-7 and V is TRBV5-1; 9 bases map to TRBD1. The CDR3 DNA is TGCGCCAGCGGGGACAGGGCCTACGAGCAGTACTTC. The encoded protein is CASGDRAYEQYF.